This TCR beta chain was identified during a study of blood T cell repertoires in COVID-19. About the study: Collection of acute and convalescent COVID-19 samples took place in the United States, Italy and Spain.

The assay was immunoSEQ multiplex PCR, and TCRdb's table has in-frame clones only and misses some. The data contain tens of thousands of clones, roughly 90% of them singletons. The germline CDR1 and CDR2 sequences are SGHDN and FVKESK. CDR3 length: 22 amino acids. The V gene end was trimmed by 2 bases and the J gene end by 2 bases; junction bases not matched to a gene: 20. V usage is TRBV14 and J usage is TRBJ2-4; TRBD2 aligns across 11 bases. The TCR comes from a human donor in a cohort sampled during active COVID-19. Sequencing input: peripheral blood. Written as DNA, the CDR3 is TGTGCCAGCAGCCAACTTACCGAGGCAGGGGATTTAGCGGGAGGGCCCAAAAACATTCAGTACTTC. Protein sequence: CASSQLTEAGDLAGGPKNIQYF. The entire variable domain, with the rest obtained from reference TRBV14 and TRBJ2-4, is as follows: EAGVTQFPSHSVIEKGQTVTLRCDPISGHDNLYWYRRVMGKEIKFLLHFVKESKQDESGMPNNRFLAERTGGTYSTLKVQPAELEDSGVYFCASSQLTEAGDLAGGPKNIQYFGAGTRLSVL.